These 23 T cell receptor beta chains were sequenced from one sample in a study of T cells in Graves' hyperthyroidism and ophthalmopathy. TCR beta CDR3 regions were amplified from RNA transcripts. The HTBI primer set was used in a first-round RT-PCR of the TCR CDR3. TCRdb processed the multiplex PCR reads anew with MiXCR; each CDR3 protein has one entry. Of under 800,000 distinct CDR3 sequences listed, about 15% are singletons. The sequenced material came from blood. These receptors all come from a woman aged 18-29 years with Graves' hyperthyroidism.

V is TRBV5-6 and J is TRBJ2-3; possibly TRBD2 for D (5 bases). Germline V gene lookup returns CDR1 SGHDT and CDR2 YYEEEE. V shed 5 bases and J shed 9 bases, with 10 bases lying between them. The CDR3 runs 11 residues. The CDR3 is CASREGRTQYF. The CDR3, as DNA: TGTGCCAGCAGGGAAGGGAGAACGCAGTATTTT.

This clonotype was counted at least ten times. This rearrangement joins TRBV6-1 to TRBJ2-7; TRBD2 matches at 10 bases. With V trimmed by 5 bases and J by 2 bases, 3 bases remained unmatched. The germline V gene encodes CDR1 MNHNS and CDR2 SASEGT. This CDR3 region has 14 residues. The CDR3 region is CASSLGLAPYEQYF. CDR3 bases: TGTGCCAGCAGTTTGGGACTAGCGCCCTACGAGCAGTACTTC.

V usage is TRBV19 and J usage is TRBJ2-3; D is undetermined. The CDR3 runs to 16 residues. CDR1 and CDR2 from the germline V gene are LNHDA and SQIVND (reference sequence). Trimming removed 4 bases at V and 0 bases at J, with 14 bases between. This chain's CDR3 is CASSTRAYTSTDTQYF. In DNA, the CDR3 is TGTGCCAGTAGTACCCGGGCTTATACTAGCACAGATACGCAGTATTTT.

The V and J genes are TRBV28 and TRBJ2-1; TRBD2 matches 14 bases. CDR3 size: 16 residues. Germline loops: CDR1 MDHEN, CDR2 SYDVKM. V lost 3 bases, J lost 8 bases, and 6 bases stayed unmatched. This CDR3 reads CASSFRGLAGGDEQFF. CDR3 coding DNA: TGTGCCAGCAGTTTCAGAGGACTAGCGGGAGGAGATGAGCAGTTCTTC.

There are a few counts of this clonotype. The chain links TRBV5-1 to TRBJ1-2; 7 nucleotides align to TRBD1. The trim removed 8 bases at V and 7 bases at J, leaving 20 bases unmatched. Germline lookup yields CDR1 SGHRS and CDR2 YFSETQ. CDR3 length: 16 residues. The CDR3, as DNA: TGCGCCAGTGCGACCGGGACAGCGATCCCTTACCCTGGCTACACCTTC. This translates into CASATGTAIPYPGYTF.

The genes are TRBV24-1 and TRBJ2-1; no reliable D call. The CDR3 is made up of 14 amino acids. V lost 7 bases and J lost 2, with 11 bases in between. Per the germline V gene, CDR1 is KGHDR and CDR2 is SFDVKD. The CDR3 sequence: CATRGGDAYNEQFF. CDR3 DNA: TGTGCCACCAGAGGCGGTGACGCCTACAATGAGCAGTTCTTC.

This clonotype was picked up a small number of times. The rearrangement links TRBV24-1 to TRBJ2-5; 11 nucleotides line up with TRBD2. V lost 2 bases to trimming and J lost 4 bases; unmatched junction nucleotides: 2. This CDR3 is built from 15 residues. CDR1 and CDR2 from the germline V gene are KGHDR and SFDVKD. CDR3 DNA: TGTGCCACCAGTGATTGGGGACTAGCGGCAGAGACCCAGTACTTC. Translated, it gives CATSDWGLAAETQYF.

There are many counts of this clonotype. V and J are TRBV12-3 or TRBV12-4 and TRBJ2-1; 12 positions match TRBD1. This CDR3 region has 15 residues. After removal of 2 bases from V and 8 bases from J, the junction contained 4 bases not matched to a gene. CDR3 nucleotides: TGTGCCAGCAGTTTACTGGGACAGGGGGCTTATGAGCAGTTCTTC. Translated, it gives CASSLLGQGAYEQFF.

This clonotype was seen ten or more times. This sequence joins TRBV30 and TRBJ1-2; TRBD1 might be the D (5 bases). V lost 1 base to trimming and J lost 9 bases, with 18 bases between them. The CDR3 contains 14 residues. The V gene's germline CDR1 is GTSNPN and CDR2 SVGIG (reference sequence). As DNA, the CDR3 is TGTGCCTGGAGTGGAGCTTACAGGTCTATCAGCTACACCTTC. Translation gives CAWSGAYRSISYTF.

This clonotype has at least ten counts. V and J are TRBV29-1 and TRBJ2-7; unclear D gene. The V end was cut by 2 bases, the J end by 3 bases, with 17 bases between. Germline CDR1 SQVTM, CDR2 ANQGSEA. This CDR3 comprises 15 residues. CDR3 loop: CSVEKRGVADYEQYF. CDR3 DNA: TGCAGCGTTGAAAAACGAGGAGTTGCGGACTACGAGCAGTACTTC.

In its sample, this clonotype was seen many times. J is TRBJ2-1 and V is TRBV3-1; D uncertain. The CDR3 is made up of 15 amino acids. V gave up 0 bases and J gave up 9 bases, with 15 bases separating them. Germline lookup yields CDR1 LGHDT and CDR2 YNNKEL (reference sequence). CDR3 residues: CASSQDFDGPSEQFF. DNA for the CDR3: TGTGCCAGCAGCCAAGATTTCGACGGACCAAGTGAGCAGTTCTTC.

There are a few counts of this clonotype. CDR3 bases: TGTGCCAGCAGCCACGGGAGGGGGGTGGCGGACACTGAAGCTTTCTTT. Its protein is CASSHGRGVADTEAFF. The chain links TRBV3-1 to TRBJ1-1, with D perhaps matching TRBD1 (6 bases). Germline assignment: CDR1 LGHDT and CDR2 YNNKEL (reference sequence). The V end lost 3 bases, the J end lost 3 bases, and 17 bases lay between the germline ends. This CDR3 is 16 amino acids long.

This clonotype was recorded many times. The gene calls are TRBV12-3 or TRBV12-4 and TRBJ2-2; D tentatively reads TRBD1 or TRBD2 (5 bases each). This CDR3 comprises 16 residues. The germline V and J ends were trimmed by 5 bases and 1 base, with 14 bases remaining between them. This CDR3 reads CASSPLGDLNTGELFF. The CDR3 DNA is TGTGCCAGCAGTCCCCTCGGGGACCTGAACACCGGGGAGCTGTTTTTT.

This clonotype was recorded at least ten times. J is TRBJ2-1 and V is TRBV11-1; 7 nucleotides match TRBD2. The CDR3 sequence is 16 residues long. Germline CDR1 and CDR2: SGHAT and FQDESV (reference sequence). V lost 1 base and J lost 4; bases outside the gene matches: 7. The CDR3 region is CASSLGPGGGYNEQFF. The CDR3 DNA follows: TGTGCCAGCAGCTTAGGGCCGGGAGGAGGTTACAATGAGCAGTTCTTC.

In its sample, this clonotype was seen many times. This chain connects TRBV11-2 to TRBJ2-1, with unresolved D. CDR3 length equals 12 residues. Trimming removed 7 bases from V and 3 bases from J, with 7 bases in between. CDR1 SGHAT and CDR2 FQNNGV come from the germline V gene. CDR3 region: CASTEFYNEQFF. In DNA, the CDR3 is TGTGCCAGCACCGAGTTCTACAATGAGCAGTTCTTC.

This clonotype came up many times. The gene calls are TRBV29-1 and TRBJ1-1, with 7 bases that match TRBD1. The CDR3 extends over 13 amino acids. Germline assignment: CDR1 SQVTM and CDR2 ANQGSEA. With 6 bases clipped from V and 1 base from J, the junction kept 5 bases outside the gene matches. CDR3 sequence (DNA): TGCAGCGTGTACAGGGGAACGAACACTGAAGCTTTCTTT. Amino acid sequence: CSVYRGTNTEAFF.

This clonotype occurred a few times. The chain links TRBV19 to TRBJ2-7; the match to TRBD1 covers 7 bases. This CDR3 comprises 14 residues. Trimming took 4 bases from V and 4 from J; bases not matched to a gene: 7. Germline V gene lookup returns CDR1 LNHDA and CDR2 SQIVND (reference sequence). The CDR3 DNA reads TGTGCCAGTAGTAAGGGGACAGTGGAATACGAGCAGTACTTC. The encoded protein is CASSKGTVEYEQYF.

This clonotype came up a few times. The gene calls are TRBV15 and TRBJ2-2; D gene unclear. The CDR3 loop spans 14 amino acids. Germline V CDR1 and CDR2: LNHNV, YYDKDF (reference sequence). Trimming shortened V by 3 bases and J by 1 base, and 6 bases separated the two germline ends. The CDR3 nucleotides are TGTGCCACCAGCAGCTCTCGGAACACCGGGGAGCTGTTTTTT. Its translation: CATSSSRNTGELFF.

This clonotype was detected ten times or more. The rearrangement joins TRBV30 to TRBJ2-7; 7 bases fit TRBD1. The CDR3 is made up of 15 amino acids. Germline V gene lookup returns CDR1 GTSNPN and CDR2 SVGIG (reference sequence). Trimming took 0 bases from V and 2 from J; bases not matched to a gene: 7. CDR3 residues: CAWSVLLTGTYEQYF. The CDR3 DNA follows: TGTGCCTGGAGTGTACTACTGACAGGGACCTACGAGCAGTACTTC. Supplemented by reference TRBV30 and TRBJ2-7, the full variable domain reads SQTIHQWPATLVQPVGSPLSLECTVEGTSNPNLYWYRQAAGRGLQLLFYSVGIGQISSEVPQNLSASRPQDRQFILSSKKLLLSDSGFYLCAWSVLLTGTYEQYFGPGTRLTVT.

At least ten counts were recorded for this clonotype. The chain carries TRBV7-3 and TRBJ2-2; maybe TRBD2 (5 bases). The CDR3 loop spans 14 amino acids. V was cut by 5 bases and J by 6 bases, with 13 bases left in between. CDR1 SGHTA and CDR2 FQGTGA come from the germline V gene. CDR3 nucleotide sequence: TGTGCCAGCAGCCAACAGAGAGGGTCCGGGGAGCTGTTTTTT. It yields the protein CASSQQRGSGELFF.

This clonotype was seen ten or more times. The chain employs TRBV10-3 and TRBJ1-5; 9 bases align to TRBD1. Germline V gene lookup returns CDR1 ENHRY and CDR2 SYGVKD. V was pared by 0 bases and J by 6 bases, with 0 bases of the junction left unmatched. This CDR3 contains 14 residues. CDR3 in amino acids: CAISESTGGQPQHF. CDR3 nucleotide sequence: TGTGCCATCAGTGAGTCGACAGGGGGTCAGCCCCAGCATTTT.

The V call is TRBV2, the J call TRBJ2-2, with 9 bases matching TRBD1. Germline loops: CDR1 SNHLY, CDR2 FYNNEI. The CDR3 spans 13 residues. V was pared by 7 bases and J by 5 bases, with 2 bases of the junction left unmatched. The CDR3 loop is CASKGTGTGELFF. The CDR3 nucleotides read TGTGCCAGCAAAGGGACAGGGACCGGGGAGCTGTTTTTT.

In its sample, this clonotype was seen many times. The chain couples TRBV28 to TRBJ2-7; tentatively, D is TRBD2 (5 bases). This CDR3 comprises 15 residues. Trimming removed 3 bases at V and 0 bases at J, with 12 bases between. Germline V gene data show CDR1 as MDHEN and CDR2 as SYDVKM. CDR3 amino acids: CASSFGIKSSYEQYF. In DNA, the CDR3 is TGTGCCAGCAGTTTCGGGATCAAAAGCTCCTACGAGCAGTACTTC.